This passage covers 27 T cell receptor beta chains from one sample sequenced in a study of cytomegalovirus exposure and HLA in healthy donors. The PCR used 60 Vbeta and 13 Jbeta primers. The assay was immunoSEQ multiplex PCR, and TCRdb's table has in-frame clones only and misses some. This sample has around 78,000 clones, with over 55% found just once. Sequencing input: PBMCs. These receptors all stem from a man between 25 and 39 years old in good health and CMV-seropositive.

This chain connects TRBV19 to TRBJ2-1; D possibly corresponds to TRBD1 (5 bases). V lost 3 bases and J lost 6, with 15 bases in between. This CDR3 spans 15 amino acids. Germline V gene sequence: CDR1 LNHDA, CDR2 SQIVND (reference sequence). CDR3 sequence (DNA): TGTGCCAGTAGTATGGGGCGGCCTCGTTCCAATGAGCAGTTCTTC. Its translation is CASSMGRPRSNEQFF.

The J gene is TRBJ1-6, the V gene TRBV9; D gene uncertain. Germline V gene data show CDR1 as SGDLS and CDR2 as YYNGEE. V was clipped by 3 bases and J by 3 bases, with 13 bases between them. The CDR3 is 16 residues long. The CDR3 sequence: CASSEGERGYNSPLHF. As DNA, the CDR3 is TGTGCCAGCAGCGAGGGTGAGCGGGGCTATAATTCACCCCTCCACTTT.

This chain uses TRBV28 with TRBJ2-3; D might be TRBD2 (6 bases). Trimming pared 7 bases from V and 0 bases from J, leaving 14 bases between. Germline CDR1 is MDHEN and CDR2 is SYDVKM. This CDR3 has 15 amino acids. CDR3 bases: TGTGCCAGCATCGAGAATAGCGGTAGCACAGATACGCAGTATTTT. This codes for CASIENSGSTDTQYF.

The chain is built from TRBV6-1 and TRBJ2-1; TRBD2 aligns across 13 bases. The V gene end was trimmed by 4 bases and the J gene end by 3 bases; junction bases not matched to a gene: 0. This CDR3 region has 15 residues. CDR1 MNHNS and CDR2 SASEGT come from the germline V gene. The CDR3 loop is CASSGLAGGYNEQFF. In DNA form, the CDR3 reads TGTGCCAGCAGTGGACTAGCGGGGGGCTACAATGAGCAGTTCTTC.

The chain combines TRBV18 with TRBJ2-7; D might be TRBD2 (6 bases). With 3 bases removed from V and 2 bases from J, the gap between germline ends came to 14 bases. The CDR3 has 15 residues. Germline assignment: CDR1 KGHSH and CDR2 LQKENI. CDR3 nucleotides: TGTGCCAGCTCACCGCGCGGGATGGGGGCCTACGAGCAGTACTTC. This sequence encodes CASSPRGMGAYEQYF.

CDR3: CASSVAGGPGDTQYF. In DNA, the CDR3 is TGTGCCAGCAGCGTAGCGGGGGGGCCGGGAGATACGCAGTATTTT. The chain links TRBV9 to TRBJ2-3; 8 nucleotides align to TRBD2. The V segment lost 0 bases and the J segment 5 bases; nucleotides outside the gene matches: 5. Germline assignment: CDR1 SGDLS and CDR2 YYNGEE. This CDR3 contains 15 residues.

CDR3 sequence: CASSNDRGGEQYF. CDR3 in DNA: TGTGCCAGCAGCAACGACAGGGGAGGTGAGCAGTACTTC. V gene TRBV7-7 combines with J gene TRBJ2-7; TRBD1 matches 8 bases. CDR1 SSHAT and CDR2 FNYEAQ come from the germline V gene (reference sequence). This CDR3 has 13 amino acids. V was pared by 5 bases and J by 7 bases, with 7 bases of the junction left unmatched.

The J gene is TRBJ2-7, the V gene TRBV2; 9 bases fit TRBD2. The length of the CDR3 is 15 residues. The ends lost 7 bases at V and 2 bases at J; junction bases unmatched: 9. Germline V CDR1 and CDR2: SNHLY, FYNNEI. The CDR3 nucleotides are TGTGCCAGCAATCGACCGACTAGCGGAGCCTACGAGCAGTACTTC. Amino acid sequence: CASNRPTSGAYEQYF.

This clone was detected a few times. The chain uses TRBV2 and TRBJ2-7; TRBD2 aligns across 14 bases. V lost 4 bases, J lost 3 bases, and 5 bases stayed unmatched. CDR3 length: 16 residues. Germline V gene data show CDR1 as SNHLY and CDR2 as FYNNEI. CDR3 amino acids: CASSGTSGGIIYEQYF. In DNA form, the CDR3 reads TGTGCCAGCAGTGGGACTAGCGGGGGGATTATCTACGAGCAGTACTTC. Combining the CDR3 with reference TRBV2 and TRBJ2-7 gives the whole variable domain EPEVTQTPSHQVTQMGQEVILRCVPISNHLYFYWYRQILGQKVEFLVSFYNNEISEKSEIFDDQFSVERPDGSNFTLKIRSTKLEDSAMYFCASSGTSGGIIYEQYFGPGTRLTVT.

This chain uses TRBV9 with TRBJ1-2; tentatively, D is TRBD1 (5 bases). V was pared by 3 bases and J by 5 bases, with 20 bases between. Germline CDR1 is SGDLS and CDR2 is YYNGEE. CDR3 size: 16 residues. The DNA for the CDR3 is TGTGCCAGCAGCGGGGTTGGGCAGGGTGAAGGGTATGGCTACACCTTC. This translates into CASSGVGQGEGYGYTF.

A few counts support this clone. The chain joins TRBV5-1 to TRBJ2-7, with D tentatively TRBD1 (6 bases). CDR1 is SGHRS, CDR2 YFSETQ, per germline. V was shortened by 3 bases and J by 3 bases, with 10 bases between the two germline ends. The CDR3 contains 13 residues. CDR3 sequence reads: CASSSTQGYEQYF. DNA of the CDR3: TGCGCCAGCAGCTCAACACAGGGCTACGAGCAGTACTTC.

The rearrangement joins TRBV5-1 to TRBJ2-3; the D is unclear. Trimming pared 0 bases from V and 0 bases from J, leaving 8 bases between. The length of the CDR3 is 15 residues. Germline V gene sequence: CDR1 SGHRS, CDR2 YFSETQ. The chain's CDR3 is CASSLVRTSTDTQYF. The CDR3 region has the DNA TGCGCCAGCAGCTTGGTACGAACTAGCACAGATACGCAGTATTTT.

Only a few counts were recorded for this clone. The chain recombines TRBV6-5 with TRBJ1-1; a possible D gene is TRBD1 (6 bases). V dropped 5 bases and J dropped 9 bases, with 13 bases sitting between them. Germline CDR1 is MNHEY and CDR2 is SVGAGI. The CDR3 spans 12 residues. The CDR3 region has the DNA TGTGCCAGCAGTGCCCGGACAGCCCAAGCTTTCTTT. This gives the protein CASSARTAQAFF.

This clone was detected only once. The genes are TRBV5-1 and TRBJ2-7; 9 bases fit TRBD1. V lost 4 bases, J lost 0 bases, and 11 bases stayed unmatched. Germline assignment: CDR1 SGHRS and CDR2 YFSETQ. The CDR3 spans 17 residues. Here the CDR3 DNA reads TGCGCCAGCAGCCTCTTATTGACAGGGGGGAGCTCCTACGAGCAGTACTTC. This codes for CASSLLLTGGSSYEQYF. The full variable domain, in which reference TRBV5-1 and TRBJ2-7 provide the parts outside the CDR3, is KAGVTQTPRYLIKTRGQQVTLSCSPISGHRSVSWYQQTPGQGLQFLFEYFSETQRNKGNFPGRFSGRQFSNSRSEMNVSTLELGDSALYLCASSLLLTGGSSYEQYFGPGTRLTVT.

This clone was seen more than once but under ten times. This chain uses TRBV5-8 with TRBJ2-1; TRBD2 is a possible D gene (6 bases). The germline V and J ends were trimmed by 2 bases and 9 bases, with 12 bases remaining between them. CDR3 length equals 13 residues. Germline CDR1 and CDR2: SGHTS and YDEGEE. The CDR3 here is CASSFQMGGEQFF. CDR3 DNA: TGTGCCAGCAGCTTTCAAATGGGAGGTGAGCAGTTCTTC.

This chain uses TRBV5-4 with TRBJ2-1; 8 nucleotides agree with TRBD2. CDR3 length: 11 residues. Germline CDR1 reads SGHNT; CDR2 reads YYREEE (reference sequence). The trim removed 5 bases at V and 10 bases at J, leaving 2 bases unmatched. The CDR3 sequence is CASSRLAEQFF. The CDR3 DNA reads TGTGCCAGCAGTCGACTAGCGGAGCAGTTCTTC. The variable domain in full, completed from reference TRBV5-4 and TRBJ2-1, reads ETGVTQSPTHLIKTRGQQVTLRCSSQSGHNTVSWYQQALGQGPQFIFQYYREEENGRGNFPPRFSGLQFPNYSSELNVNALELDDSALYLCASSRLAEQFFGPGTRLTVL.

The rearrangement links TRBV19 to TRBJ2-3; TRBD1 matches at 9 bases. The ends lost 5 bases at V and 1 base at J; junction bases unmatched: 4. The CDR3 is made up of 15 amino acids. CDR1 is LNHDA, CDR2 SQIVND, per germline (reference sequence). CDR3 nucleotides: TGTGCCAGTAGTGACAGGGGGGCACGCACAGATACGCAGTATTTT. Protein product: CASSDRGARTDTQYF.

This rearrangement joins TRBV28 to TRBJ2-3; no definite D call. Per germline, CDR1 MDHEN and CDR2 SYDVKM. CDR3 length: 12 residues. Deletions cut 3 bases from V and 6 bases from J, with 7 bases between. Here the CDR3 DNA reads TGTGCCAGCAGTTTTTATGGCGATACGCAGTATTTT. It is translated as CASSFYGDTQYF.

The rearrangement links TRBV6-5 to TRBJ2-1, with 12 bases lining up with TRBD2. This CDR3 is built from 15 residues. The ends lost 6 bases at V and 7 bases at J; junction bases unmatched: 7. Germline V CDR1 and CDR2: MNHEY, SVGAGI. The CDR3: CASRSTSGSWNEQFF. In DNA form, the CDR3 reads TGTGCCAGCAGATCGACTAGCGGGAGTTGGAATGAGCAGTTCTTC.

This chain joins TRBV7-9 and TRBJ2-3, with TRBD2 matching 9 bases. Germline trimming cut 3 bases from V and 3 bases from J; bases unmatched to any gene: 10. This CDR3 has 17 amino acids. The V gene's germline CDR1 is SEHNR and CDR2 FQNEAQ (reference sequence). CDR3 loop: CASSFVGLAGLTDTQYF. As DNA, the CDR3 is TGTGCCAGCAGCTTCGTAGGGCTAGCGGGACTTACAGATACGCAGTATTTT. Complete variable domain (other parts from reference TRBV7-9 and TRBJ2-3): DTGVSQNPRHKITKRGQNVTFRCDPISEHNRLYWYRQTLGQGPEFLTYFQNEAQLEKSRLLSDRFSAERPKGSFSTLEIQRTEQGDSAMYLCASSFVGLAGLTDTQYFGPGTRLTVL.

The chain uses TRBV5-5 and TRBJ2-5, with 8 bases that match TRBD1. The CDR3 sequence is 15 residues long. Germline V gene data show CDR1 as SGHKS and CDR2 as YYEKEE (reference sequence). Trimming removed 4 bases from V and 2 bases from J; junction bases left unmatched: 7. CDR3 residues: CASSPWDRPQETQYF. DNA of the CDR3: TGTGCCAGCAGCCCGTGGGACAGGCCTCAAGAGACCCAGTACTTC.

The chain is built from TRBV6-1 and TRBJ2-1; D ambiguous. Trimming took 4 bases from V and 6 from J, leaving 10 bases between them. This CDR3 spans 13 amino acids. The V gene's germline CDR1 is MNHNS and CDR2 SASEGT. The CDR3 nucleotides read TGTGCCAGCAGTGTTACAAATTCCAATGAGCAGTTCTTC. Residues: CASSVTNSNEQFF.

The gene calls are TRBV14 and TRBJ2-3; D ambiguous. The CDR3 has 11 amino acids. Germline V CDR1 and CDR2: SGHDN, FVKESK. The germline V and J ends were trimmed by 0 bases and 14 bases, with 9 bases remaining between them. The CDR3 DNA is TGTGCCAGCAGCCAAGATAATTACGGGTATTTT. This gives the protein CASSQDNYGYF. The variable domain in full, with the rest retrieved from reference TRBV14 and TRBJ2-3, is EAGVTQFPSHSVIEKGQTVTLRCDPISGHDNLYWYRRVMGKEIKFLLHFVKESKQDESGMPNNRFLAERTGGTYSTLKVQPAELEDSGVYFCASSQDNYGYFGPGTRLTVL.

The chain carries TRBV2 and TRBJ2-7; 9 nucleotides agree with TRBD2. V shed 1 base, J shed 6 bases, and the junction held 7 bases outside the gene matches. From germline, CDR1 is SNHLY and CDR2 FYNNEI. The CDR3 is made up of 15 amino acids. The CDR3, as DNA: TGTGCCAGCAGTGAAGTTTTGCGGGGGGGCGGCGAGCAGTACTTC. It encodes CASSEVLRGGGEQYF.

This clone has only a few counts. The V gene is TRBV11-3, the J gene TRBJ2-1; 10 bases align to TRBD2. Losses at the gene ends were 0 bases for V and 11 bases for J; bases not matched to a gene: 13. The CDR3 totals 17 residues. Germline assignment: CDR1 SGHNT and CDR2 YENEEA. CDR3 DNA sequence: TGTGCCAGCAGCTTAGACAAAGTTTCAGCGGGAGGGCCGAAGCAGTTCTTC. This encodes CASSLDKVSAGGPKQFF. Full variable domain (missing parts from reference TRBV11-3 and TRBJ2-1): EAGVVQSPRYKIIEKKQPVAFWCNPISGHNTLYWYLQNLGQGPELLIRYENEEAVDDSQLPKDRFSAERLKGVDSTLKIQPAELGDSAVYLCASSLDKVSAGGPKQFFGPGTRLTVL.

The genes are TRBV7-9 and TRBJ2-5; 9 bases fit TRBD1. The germline V gene encodes CDR1 SEHNR and CDR2 FQNEAQ (reference sequence). Losses at the gene ends were 4 bases for V and 14 bases for J; bases not matched to a gene: 20. The CDR3 has 16 amino acids. In DNA form, the CDR3 reads TGTGCCAGCAGCTCTTCAACCGGGACAGGGTTTAAAGGGTATTACTTC. Translating gives CASSSSTGTGFKGYYF.

The count of this clone is one. The CDR3 loop is CASSRQGPEETQYF. The CDR3 DNA reads TGCGCCAGCAGCAGACAGGGGCCGGAAGAGACCCAGTACTTC. V and J are TRBV5-1 and TRBJ2-5; 8 bases line up with TRBD1. This CDR3 is 14 amino acids long. The V gene end was trimmed by 4 bases and the J gene end by 3 bases; junction bases not matched to a gene: 5. Germline assignment: CDR1 SGHRS and CDR2 YFSETQ.